A single sample is the source of the 17 T cell receptor beta chains below, sequenced in a study of T-cell reconstitution after alpha-beta-depleted transplantation in children. Researchers prepared the TCRbeta library using unique molecular identifiers, the study reports. MiXCR, run by TCRdb on the PCR reads, gives a single entry per CDR3 protein. Among just under 350,000 distinct CDR3 sequences listed, 16% were seen once. Sequencing used PBMCs, mostly from graft donor cells, obtained 360 days after TCRalphabeta/CD19-depleted stem cell transplant. These receptors were taken from a male patient aged 2 to 9 who had a stem cell transplant for acute lymphoblastic leukemia, so the T cells may come from the graft donor.

This clonotype was seen repeatedly, ten times or more. This chain links TRBV12-3 or TRBV12-4 with TRBJ2-1, with D perhaps TRBD2 (6 bases). Trimming cost V 3 bases and J 7 bases, with 16 bases left between them. This CDR3 is built from 15 residues. CDR3 bases: TGTGCCAGCAGTTTCCCCCGACTAGTCCCAAATGAGCAGTTCTTC. This sequence encodes CASSFPRLVPNEQFF.

This clonotype was found a few times. The CDR3 region is CASSLISTGELFF. CDR3 bases: TGTGCCAGCAGTCTCATCAGCACCGGGGAGCTGTTTTTT. The V and J genes are TRBV28 and TRBJ2-2; the D is unclear. The CDR3 extends over 13 amino acids. Trimming took 5 bases from V and 4 from J, leaving 8 bases between them. Germline values: CDR1 MDHEN, CDR2 SYDVKM.

The rearrangement uses TRBV7-8 and TRBJ2-1; D gene ambiguous. Trimming stripped 1 base from V and 6 bases from J, with 13 bases between. CDR1 is SGHVS, CDR2 FQNEAQ, per germline. The CDR3 is 15 amino acids. This CDR3 is CASSLGWRAGNEQFF. The DNA for the CDR3 is TGTGCCAGCAGCTTAGGTTGGAGAGCCGGCAATGAGCAGTTCTTC.

For this clonotype: The junction differs from germline at one of its ends, possibly a read error. The V call is TRBV20-1, the J call TRBJ2-7, with 8 positions matching TRBD1. Germline values: CDR1 DFQATT, CDR2 SNEGSKA (reference sequence). This CDR3 is 14 amino acids long. CDR3 loop: CSAREAQGAYEQYF. CDR3 DNA sequence: TGCAGTGCCAGAGAGGCACAGGGGGCCTACGAGCAGTACTTC.

There are a few counts of this clonotype. CDR3 sequence reads: CASSQKRGGTGELFF. The DNA for the CDR3 is TGCGCCAGCAGCCAGAAAAGGGGGGGCACCGGGGAGCTGTTTTTT. The chain combines TRBV4-1 with TRBJ2-2; D might be TRBD2 (7 bases). This CDR3 is 15 amino acids long. The germline V and J ends were trimmed by 3 bases and 4 bases, with 12 bases remaining between them. The germline V gene encodes CDR1 MGHRA and CDR2 YSYEKL.

In this sample, this clonotype turned up a few times. The CDR3 DNA follows: TGTGCCAGTAGTATAAGCGGGGCCTCGAATGAGCAGTTCTTC. This codes for CASSISGASNEQFF. This chain connects TRBV19 to TRBJ2-1, with TRBD2 matching 7 bases. CDR3 length equals 14 residues. V was clipped by 2 bases and J by 7 bases; unmatched bases: 5. Germline CDR1 LNHDA, CDR2 SQIVND (reference sequence).

This clonotype was seen more than once but under ten times. This chain uses TRBV29-1 with TRBJ2-1, with 12 bases lining up with TRBD2. Trimming at V came to 2 bases and at J to 4 bases, leaving 9 bases not matched to a gene. The CDR3 has 17 residues. CDR1 is SQVTM, CDR2 ANQGSEA, per germline. The chain's CDR3 is CSVEYPGLAGYYNEQFF. For the CDR3, the DNA is TGCAGCGTTGAATACCCCGGACTAGCGGGGTATTACAATGAGCAGTTCTTC.

This clonotype was counted between two and nine times. The chain has TRBV12-3 or TRBV12-4 and TRBJ2-1; 11 nucleotides agree with TRBD2. V lost 8 bases, J lost 6 bases, and 6 bases stayed unmatched. This CDR3 spans 14 amino acids. The CDR3: CASLLGLAANEQFF. In DNA form, the CDR3 reads TGTGCCAGCCTCTTGGGACTAGCGGCCAATGAGCAGTTCTTC.

The J gene is TRBJ2-7, the V gene TRBV20-1; TRBD2 matches 8 bases. CDR1 is DFQATT, CDR2 SNEGSKA, per germline (reference sequence). V was clipped by 0 bases and J by 2 bases; unmatched bases: 9. This CDR3 spans 16 amino acids. This chain's CDR3 is CSARDRLSGRAYEQYF. DNA for the CDR3: TGCAGTGCTAGAGATAGACTAAGCGGGAGAGCCTACGAGCAGTACTTC.

The chain couples TRBV7-2 to TRBJ2-1; D remains ambiguous. The germline V gene has CDR1 SGHTA and CDR2 FQGNSA. V was shortened by 1 base and J by 6 bases, with 7 bases between the two germline ends. This CDR3 has 13 residues. In DNA form, the CDR3 reads TGTGCCAGCAGCTTAGACATGATCAATGAGCAGTTCTTC. Amino acids: CASSLDMINEQFF. Variable domain in full (rest from reference TRBV7-2 and TRBJ2-1): GAGVSQSPSNKVTEKGKDVELRCDPISGHTALYWYRQSLGQGLEFLIYFQGNSAPDKSGLPSDRFSAERTGGSVSTLTIQRTQQEDSAVYLCASSLDMINEQFFGPGTRLTVL.

CDR3 sequence reads: CASSYVGADTGELFF. CDR3 in DNA: TGTGCCAGCAGTTACGTCGGGGCGGACACCGGGGAGCTGTTTTTT. This sequence joins TRBV6-5 and TRBJ2-2; the D call may be TRBD1 or TRBD2 (5 bases each). V was shortened by 2 bases and J by 3 bases, with 10 bases between the two germline ends. This CDR3 is 15 amino acids long. Germline V CDR1 and CDR2: MNHEY, SVGAGI.

This clonotype has just a few counts. This chain uses TRBV5-6 with TRBJ2-1; 8 bases line up with TRBD1. Germline CDR1 and CDR2: SGHDT and YYEEEE. V was pared by 4 bases and J by 6 bases, with 9 bases of the junction left unmatched. This CDR3 is 15 amino acids long. CDR3 amino acids: CASSLRQGIVNEQFF. As DNA, the CDR3 is TGTGCCAGCAGCCTGAGACAGGGGATAGTCAATGAGCAGTTCTTC.

The J gene is TRBJ2-7, the V gene TRBV28, with 7 bases matching TRBD1. V lost 6 bases and J lost 3; bases outside the gene matches: 8. In germline, CDR1 is MDHEN, CDR2 SYDVKM. CDR3 size: 14 residues. The CDR3 DNA follows: TGTGCCAGCAGGCACTGGGGACAGATCTACGAGCAGTACTTC. Translation: CASRHWGQIYEQYF.

This clonotype has just a few counts. V is TRBV20-1 and J is TRBJ2-1; 7 nucleotides agree with TRBD2. CDR3 length: 14 residues. Germline V CDR1 and CDR2: DFQATT, SNEGSKA (reference sequence). V was clipped by 3 bases and J by 6 bases; unmatched bases: 8. CDR3 nucleotide sequence: TGCAGTGCTAGTGGGGCGGGAGCGAGCAATGAGCAGTTCTTC. As protein: CSASGAGASNEQFF.

The V gene is TRBV29-1, the J gene TRBJ2-5; 10 bases are shared with TRBD2. The trim removed 5 bases at V and 2 bases at J, leaving 5 bases unmatched. The germline V gene encodes CDR1 SQVTM and CDR2 ANQGSEA. This CDR3 contains 14 residues. CDR3 protein: CSVRTSGKQETQYF. For the CDR3, the DNA is TGCAGCGTTAGAACTAGCGGGAAACAAGAGACCCAGTACTTC.

This sequence joins TRBV5-1 and TRBJ2-5, with 13 bases matching TRBD2. This CDR3 comprises 15 residues. Germline V lookup: CDR1 SGHRS, CDR2 YFSETQ. J lost 5 bases, V lost 5 bases, and 6 bases had no gene match. CDR3 coding DNA: TGCGCCAGCAGACGGACTAGCGGGAGTGAGGAGACCCAGTACTTC. The encoded protein is CASRRTSGSEETQYF.

The chain carries TRBV29-1 and TRBJ1-1; 7 positions match TRBD1. The CDR3 is 14 residues long. J was trimmed by 1 base and V by 3 bases; bases with no gene match: 5. The V gene's germline CDR1 is SQVTM and CDR2 ANQGSEA. As DNA, the CDR3 is TGCAGCGTTGAGCAGGGGGTAGGGAACACTGAAGCTTTCTTT. Translation gives CSVEQGVGNTEAFF.